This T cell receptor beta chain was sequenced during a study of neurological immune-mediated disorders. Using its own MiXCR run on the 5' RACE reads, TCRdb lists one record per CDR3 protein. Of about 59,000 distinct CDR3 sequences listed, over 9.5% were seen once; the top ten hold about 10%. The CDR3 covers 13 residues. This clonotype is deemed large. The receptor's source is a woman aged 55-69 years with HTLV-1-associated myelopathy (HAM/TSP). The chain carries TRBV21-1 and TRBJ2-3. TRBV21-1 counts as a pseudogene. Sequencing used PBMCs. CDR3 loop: CASSKDLTDTQYF. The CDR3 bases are TGTGCCAGCAGCAAAGACCTGACAGATACGCAGTATTTT.